The clone carrying this T cell receptor (beta chain) appeared a single time. Its antigen is not identified. TCRdb keeps only in-frame clones here, not all; method: immunoSEQ multiplex PCR. The top ten clones hold roughly 0.13% of a sample with about 2.4 million clones, roughly nine tenths of them seen once. Trimming stripped 7 bases from V and 0 bases from J, with 7 bases between. Germline lookup yields CDR1 MNHNS and CDR2 SASEGT. This CDR3 contains 13 residues. This record comes from a study of shared clonotypes between healthy human individuals. For the study at large: Samples came from a couple of female and three male donors aged 18 to 49. Study-level results: Limited genetic and exposure-history diversity came from having few donors.

The genes are TRBV6-1 and TRBJ2-4; no clear D. The sequence was obtained from a man between 18 and 29 years old in good health. Sequences were obtained from naive CD4+ T cells sorted from blood. Noted subset: CD45RA+ positively selected. The CDR3: CASTGPAKNIQYF. In nucleotides, the CDR3 is TGTGCCAGCACCGGCCCAGCCAAAAACATTCAGTACTTC.